One T cell receptor (beta chain) is described in this entry. Its ends do not fully match the called genes, so a read error is possible. This specimen belongs to a study of cytomegalovirus exposure and HLA in healthy donors. Vbeta (60) and Jbeta (13) primers were used in the PCR. The table came from immunoSEQ multiplex PCR; TCRdb's copy has only in-frame clones and leaves some out. This repertoire shows about 180,000 clones, around 85% found once; its top ten account for 1%. Germline assignment: CDR1 MDHEN and CDR2 SYDVKM. CDR3 length: 15 amino acids. The J gene is TRBJ1-4, the V gene TRBV28; 7 bases match TRBD1. Sequencing was carried out using PBMCs. The TCR sequence derives from a boy aged 2 to 10 in good health and CMV-seronegative. CDR3 in DNA: TGTGCCAGCAGTCCCGACGGGACAGCGGATGAAAAACCGTTTTTT. Translating it yields CASSPDGTADEKPFF.